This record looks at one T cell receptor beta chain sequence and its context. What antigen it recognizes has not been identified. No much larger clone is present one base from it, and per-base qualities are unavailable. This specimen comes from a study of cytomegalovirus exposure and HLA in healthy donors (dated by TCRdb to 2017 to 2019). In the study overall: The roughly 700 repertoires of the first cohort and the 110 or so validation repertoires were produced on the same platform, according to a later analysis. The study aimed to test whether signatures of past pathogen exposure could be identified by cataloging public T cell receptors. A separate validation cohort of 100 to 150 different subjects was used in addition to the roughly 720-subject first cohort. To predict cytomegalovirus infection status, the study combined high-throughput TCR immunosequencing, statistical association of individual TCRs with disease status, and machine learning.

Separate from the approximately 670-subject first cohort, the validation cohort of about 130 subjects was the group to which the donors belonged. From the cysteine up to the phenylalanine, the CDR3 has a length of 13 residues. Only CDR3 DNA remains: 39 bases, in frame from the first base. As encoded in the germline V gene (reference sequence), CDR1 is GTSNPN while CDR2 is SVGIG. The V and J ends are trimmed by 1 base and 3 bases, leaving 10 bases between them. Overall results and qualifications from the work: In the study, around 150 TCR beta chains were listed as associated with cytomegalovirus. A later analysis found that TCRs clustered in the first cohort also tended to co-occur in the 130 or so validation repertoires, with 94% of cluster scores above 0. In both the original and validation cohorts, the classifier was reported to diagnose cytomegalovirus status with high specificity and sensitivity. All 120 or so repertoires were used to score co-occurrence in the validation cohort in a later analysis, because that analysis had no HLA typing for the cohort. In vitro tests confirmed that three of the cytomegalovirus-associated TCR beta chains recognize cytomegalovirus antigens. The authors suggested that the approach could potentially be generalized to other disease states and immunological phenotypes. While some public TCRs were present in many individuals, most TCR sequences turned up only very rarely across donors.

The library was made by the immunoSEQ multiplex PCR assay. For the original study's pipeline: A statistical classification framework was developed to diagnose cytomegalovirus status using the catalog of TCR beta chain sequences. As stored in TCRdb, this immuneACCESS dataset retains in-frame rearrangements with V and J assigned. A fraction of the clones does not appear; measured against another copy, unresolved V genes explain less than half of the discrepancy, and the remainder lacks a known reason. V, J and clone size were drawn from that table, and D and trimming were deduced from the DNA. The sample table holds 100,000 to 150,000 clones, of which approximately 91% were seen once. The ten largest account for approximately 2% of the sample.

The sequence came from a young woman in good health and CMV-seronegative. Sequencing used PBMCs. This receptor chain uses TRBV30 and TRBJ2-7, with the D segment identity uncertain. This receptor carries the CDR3 CAWSAIRLYEQYF. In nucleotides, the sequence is TGTGCCTGGAGTGCGATACGACTCTACGAGCAGTACTTC.